This is a list of T cell receptor beta chains from one sample in a study of blood T cell repertoires in COVID-19. Data came from immunoSEQ multiplex PCR; TCRdb stores just in-frame clones and leaves some out. The sample yields roughly 200,000 clones, around 90% seen once. The sample consisted of peripheral blood. The receptor source for this set is a man aged 35-49 years with acute or convalescent COVID-19. Each CDR3 is given with its conserved first and last residue. A D gene is named only where the DNA matches it firmly. Clone size is stated in some rows and not others, as once, few, many or a class when expanded.

j_gene: TRBJ1-1; v_gene: TRBV5-4; d_gene: NA; abundance: NA; CDR3aa: CASSLRGRDTEAFF; CDR3nt: TGTGCCAGCAGCTTACGAGGGAGAGACACTGAAGCTTTCTTT
j_gene: TRBJ2-7; v_gene: TRBV2; d_gene: NA; abundance: once; CDR3aa: CASRSWGQEQYF; CDR3nt: TGTGCCAGCAGGAGTTGGGGGCAGGAGCAGTACTTC
j_gene: TRBJ2-2; v_gene: TRBV9; d_gene: NA; abundance: NA; CDR3aa: CASSVGARDYTGELFF; CDR3nt: TGTGCCAGCAGCGTAGGAGCCAGGGATTACACCGGGGAGCTGTTTTTT
j_gene: TRBJ1-5; v_gene: TRBV12-3/TRBV12-4; d_gene: NA; abundance: NA; CDR3aa: CASSPDYQPQHF; CDR3nt: TGTGCCAGCAGCCCGGACTATCAGCCCCAGCATTTT
j_gene: TRBJ1-1; v_gene: TRBV4-1; d_gene: TRBD1; abundance: once; CDR3aa: CASSHGQGIGTEAFF; CDR3nt: TGCGCCAGCAGCCACGGACAGGGTATCGGGACTGAAGCTTTCTTT
j_gene: TRBJ2-2; v_gene: TRBV18; d_gene: TRBD2; abundance: NA; CDR3aa: CASSPRLAGGPTTGELFF; CDR3nt: TGTGCCAGCTCCCCACGGCTAGCGGGGGGGCCGACCACCGGGGAGCTGTTTTTT
j_gene: TRBJ2-5; v_gene: TRBV5-1; d_gene: TRBD2; abundance: once; CDR3aa: CASSWGAKLAGAQETQYF; CDR3nt: TGCGCCAGCAGCTGGGGGGCGAAACTAGCGGGGGCCCAAGAGACCCAGTACTTC
j_gene: TRBJ2-3; v_gene: TRBV5-1; d_gene: TRBD2; abundance: NA; CDR3aa: CASSLSGDLTDTQYF; CDR3nt: TGCGCCAGCAGCCTTAGCGGGGACCTCACAGATACGCAGTATTTT
j_gene: TRBJ1-5; v_gene: TRBV19; d_gene: TRBD1; abundance: NA; CDR3aa: CASGQGRQPQHF; CDR3nt: TGTGCCAGTGGACAGGGTCGCCAGCCCCAGCATTTT
j_gene: TRBJ1-4; v_gene: TRBV6-5; d_gene: NA; abundance: NA; CDR3aa: CASSYSGPANLFF; CDR3nt: TGTGCCAGCAGTTACTCTGGGCCAGCAAATTTGTTTTTT
j_gene: TRBJ2-7; v_gene: TRBV6-2/TRBV6-3; d_gene: NA; abundance: NA; CDR3aa: CASSVQAGVYEQYF; CDR3nt: TGTGCCAGCAGTGTACAGGCTGGAGTCTACGAGCAGTACTTC
j_gene: TRBJ1-2; v_gene: TRBV19; d_gene: TRBD1; abundance: few; CDR3aa: CASSMNRGLGYTF; CDR3nt: TGTGCCAGTAGTATGAACAGGGGTCTTGGCTACACCTTC
j_gene: TRBJ1-2; v_gene: TRBV6-5; d_gene: TRBD1; abundance: NA; CDR3aa: CATAPGQGYGYTF; CDR3nt: TGTGCCACCGCTCCGGGACAGGGCTATGGCTACACCTTC
j_gene: TRBJ2-7; v_gene: TRBV19; d_gene: NA; abundance: NA; CDR3aa: CASSISPGDYEQYF; CDR3nt: TGTGCCAGTAGTATCTCCCCAGGGGACTACGAGCAGTACTTC
j_gene: TRBJ1-2; v_gene: TRBV25-1; d_gene: TRBD1; abundance: once; CDR3aa: CAAGGQNYGYTF; CDR3nt: TGTGCCGCAGGGGGCCAAAACTATGGCTACACCTTC
j_gene: TRBJ1-5; v_gene: TRBV6-2/TRBV6-3; d_gene: NA; abundance: NA; CDR3aa: CASSYSRDQPQHF; CDR3nt: TGTGCCAGCAGTTACTCGCGTGATCAGCCCCAGCATTTT
j_gene: TRBJ1-3; v_gene: TRBV9; d_gene: NA; abundance: NA; CDR3aa: CASSTRPGERNTIYF; CDR3nt: TGTGCCAGCAGCACTCGACCGGGGGAGAGAAACACCATATATTTT
j_gene: TRBJ1-3; v_gene: TRBV3-1/TRBV3-2; d_gene: TRBD1; abundance: NA; CDR3aa: CASSQGTAGNTIYF; CDR3nt: TGTGCCAGCAGCCAGGGGACAGCAGGAAACACCATATATTTT
j_gene: TRBJ2-5; v_gene: TRBV6-5; d_gene: TRBD1; abundance: once; CDR3aa: CASSSGTGVSGETQYF; CDR3nt: TGTGCCAGCAGTTCCGGGACAGGGGTTTCGGGGGAGACCCAGTACTTC
j_gene: TRBJ2-3; v_gene: TRBV15; d_gene: TRBD2; abundance: NA; CDR3aa: CATQGLAGDTQYF; CDR3nt: TGTGCCACCCAGGGGCTAGCGGGGGATACGCAGTATTTT
j_gene: TRBJ2-7; v_gene: TRBV7-2; d_gene: NA; abundance: NA; CDR3aa: CASSLLYEQYF; CDR3nt: TGTGCCAGCAGCTTACTCTACGAGCAGTACTTC
j_gene: TRBJ2-6; v_gene: TRBV5-6; d_gene: TRBD1; abundance: NA; CDR3aa: CASSPLQGSGANVLTF; CDR3nt: TGTGCCAGCAGTCCGTTACAGGGGTCCGGGGCCAACGTCCTGACTTTC
j_gene: TRBJ2-3; v_gene: TRBV6-5; d_gene: NA; abundance: NA; CDR3aa: CASSYSGGGADTQYF; CDR3nt: TGTGCCAGCAGTTACTCGGGGGGGGGCGCAGATACGCAGTATTTT
j_gene: TRBJ1-2; v_gene: TRBV7-2; d_gene: NA; abundance: few; CDR3aa: CASSLVLGTAQGYTF; CDR3nt: TGTGCCAGCAGCTTAGTTCTAGGTACTGCCCAGGGCTACACCTTC
j_gene: TRBJ1-1; v_gene: TRBV7-9; d_gene: NA; abundance: NA; CDR3aa: CASSLAGAVGRAFF; CDR3nt: TGTGCCAGCAGCTTAGCGGGGGCCGTGGGGAGAGCTTTCTTT
j_gene: TRBJ2-2; v_gene: TRBV19; d_gene: TRBD1; abundance: NA; CDR3aa: CASVRGWNTGELFF; CDR3nt: TGTGCCAGTGTCAGGGGGTGGAACACCGGGGAGCTGTTTTTT
j_gene: TRBJ2-3; v_gene: TRBV18; d_gene: NA; abundance: NA; CDR3aa: CASLQASTDTQYF; CDR3nt: TGTGCCAGCCTCCAGGCTAGCACAGATACGCAGTATTTT
j_gene: TRBJ1-6; v_gene: TRBV5-5; d_gene: NA; abundance: NA; CDR3aa: CASSLDIESPLHF; CDR3nt: TGTGCCAGCAGCCTCGACATCGAATCACCCCTCCACTTT
j_gene: TRBJ1-2; v_gene: TRBV4-3; d_gene: TRBD1; abundance: NA; CDR3aa: CASSQVTGELYGYTF; CDR3nt: TGCGCCAGCAGCCAAGTAACAGGGGAATTGTACGGCTACACCTTC
j_gene: TRBJ1-4; v_gene: TRBV3-1/TRBV3-2; d_gene: NA; abundance: NA; CDR3aa: CASHGEEKLFF; CDR3nt: TGTGCCAGCCACGGGGAGGAAAAACTGTTTTTT
j_gene: TRBJ2-2; v_gene: TRBV28; d_gene: TRBD1; abundance: NA; CDR3aa: CASRPQGAVGELFF; CDR3nt: TGTGCCAGCAGACCACAGGGGGCGGTCGGGGAGCTGTTTTTT
j_gene: TRBJ1-2; v_gene: TRBV19; d_gene: NA; abundance: NA; CDR3aa: CASTFARGMGGYTF; CDR3nt: TGTGCCAGTACCTTCGCGAGAGGGATGGGAGGCTACACCTTC
j_gene: TRBJ1-1; v_gene: TRBV15; d_gene: NA; abundance: NA; CDR3aa: CATSPRRQTGNTEAFF; CDR3nt: TGTGCCACCAGCCCTCGTCGCCAGACTGGAAACACTGAAGCTTTCTTT
j_gene: TRBJ2-1; v_gene: TRBV7-3; d_gene: TRBD2; abundance: NA; CDR3aa: CASSLPGGYNEQFF; CDR3nt: TGTGCCAGCAGCTTACCGGGGGGGTACAATGAGCAGTTCTTC
j_gene: TRBJ2-3; v_gene: TRBV13; d_gene: NA; abundance: NA; CDR3aa: CASSLTGGRTDTQYF; CDR3nt: TGTGCCAGCAGCTTGACCGGGGGACGCACAGATACGCAGTATTTT
j_gene: TRBJ1-3; v_gene: TRBV11-2; d_gene: NA; abundance: NA; CDR3aa: CASSISAGFSGNTIYF; CDR3nt: TGTGCCAGCAGCATTAGTGCAGGCTTTTCTGGAAACACCATATATTTT
j_gene: TRBJ2-3; v_gene: TRBV11-2; d_gene: NA; abundance: NA; CDR3aa: CASIRQGDTQYF; CDR3nt: TGTGCCAGCATCCGTCAGGGAGATACGCAGTATTTT
j_gene: TRBJ1-4; v_gene: TRBV5-6; d_gene: NA; abundance: NA; CDR3aa: CASTTKGVEKLFF; CDR3nt: TGTGCCAGCACCACAAAGGGGGTTGAAAAACTGTTTTTT
j_gene: TRBJ1-1; v_gene: TRBV7-9; d_gene: TRBD1; abundance: once; CDR3aa: CASSSHRLRTGLIYTEAFF; CDR3nt: TGTGCCAGCAGCAGCCACCGTCTCAGGACAGGGCTTATCTACACTGAAGCTTTCTTT
j_gene: TRBJ2-7; v_gene: TRBV7-2; d_gene: TRBD1; abundance: NA; CDR3aa: CASSFPPGQVGKQYF; CDR3nt: TGTGCCAGCAGCTTTCCCCCGGGACAGGTTGGGAAGCAGTACTTC
j_gene: TRBJ1-1; v_gene: TRBV20-1; d_gene: NA; abundance: NA; CDR3aa: CSASDAGMNTEAFF; CDR3nt: TGCAGTGCTAGTGACGCCGGGATGAACACTGAAGCTTTCTTT
j_gene: TRBJ2-7; v_gene: TRBV3-1/TRBV3-2; d_gene: NA; abundance: NA; CDR3aa: CASSQDWGRAYEQYF; CDR3nt: TGTGCCAGCAGCCAAGATTGGGGCAGGGCCTACGAGCAGTACTTC
j_gene: TRBJ2-3; v_gene: TRBV29-1; d_gene: NA; abundance: NA; CDR3aa: CSVNEREAGLSTQYF; CDR3nt: TGCAGCGTAAACGAAAGGGAGGCAGGGCTTAGTACGCAGTATTTT
j_gene: TRBJ1-5; v_gene: TRBV2; d_gene: NA; abundance: NA; CDR3aa: CASTGLGQPQHF; CDR3nt: TGTGCCAGCACGGGGTTGGGACAGCCCCAGCATTTT
j_gene: TRBJ2-2; v_gene: TRBV5-5; d_gene: NA; abundance: NA; CDR3aa: CASSFLLIRRELFF; CDR3nt: TGTGCCAGCAGCTTCCTCCTGATCAGGAGGGAGCTGTTTTTT
j_gene: TRBJ1-1; v_gene: TRBV14; d_gene: NA; abundance: NA; CDR3aa: CASSQEATGEAFF; CDR3nt: TGTGCCAGCAGCCAAGAAGCGACGGGTGAAGCTTTCTTT
j_gene: TRBJ1-2; v_gene: TRBV5-4; d_gene: TRBD1; abundance: NA; CDR3aa: CASSSGGIRQGASYTF; CDR3nt: TGTGCCAGCAGCTCTGGGGGGATACGACAGGGGGCGAGCTACACCTTC
j_gene: TRBJ2-3; v_gene: TRBV5-1; d_gene: TRBD2; abundance: NA; CDR3aa: CASSRGLAGAAMDTQYF; CDR3nt: TGCGCCAGCAGCCGCGGACTAGCGGGGGCCGCCATGGATACGCAGTATTTT
j_gene: TRBJ1-5; v_gene: TRBV27; d_gene: NA; abundance: NA; CDR3aa: CASSRRRQALPQHF; CDR3nt: TGTGCCAGCAGTCGACGTAGACAGGCTCTTCCCCAGCATTTT
j_gene: TRBJ2-2; v_gene: TRBV5-1; d_gene: NA; abundance: once; CDR3aa: CASSLAVGLAGELFF; CDR3nt: TGCGCCAGCAGCTTGGCGGTCGGGTTGGCCGGGGAGCTGTTTTTT
j_gene: TRBJ1-2; v_gene: TRBV30; d_gene: TRBD1; abundance: NA; CDR3aa: CAWSPGTVTYGYTF; CDR3nt: TGTGCCTGGAGTCCCGGGACAGTCACCTATGGCTACACCTTC
j_gene: TRBJ2-3; v_gene: TRBV19; d_gene: NA; abundance: NA; CDR3aa: CASSIERGSTDTQYF; CDR3nt: TGTGCCAGTAGTATAGAAAGGGGCAGCACAGATACGCAGTATTTT
j_gene: TRBJ2-7; v_gene: TRBV19; d_gene: NA; abundance: NA; CDR3aa: CASSQGIGYEQYF; CDR3nt: TGTGCCAGTAGCCAGGGGATCGGCTACGAGCAGTACTTC
j_gene: TRBJ1-1; v_gene: TRBV9; d_gene: TRBD1; abundance: NA; CDR3aa: CASSVGQGVNTEAFF; CDR3nt: TGTGCCAGCAGCGTAGGACAGGGTGTGAACACTGAAGCTTTCTTT
j_gene: TRBJ2-3; v_gene: TRBV7-2; d_gene: NA; abundance: NA; CDR3aa: CASSSTGYTDTQYF; CDR3nt: TGTGCCAGCAGCTCGACTGGGTACACAGATACGCAGTATTTT
j_gene: TRBJ1-5; v_gene: TRBV6-1; d_gene: NA; abundance: NA; CDR3aa: CASSAGLKGVTQPQHF; CDR3nt: TGTGCCAGCAGTGCCGGCCTCAAAGGAGTAACTCAGCCCCAGCATTTT